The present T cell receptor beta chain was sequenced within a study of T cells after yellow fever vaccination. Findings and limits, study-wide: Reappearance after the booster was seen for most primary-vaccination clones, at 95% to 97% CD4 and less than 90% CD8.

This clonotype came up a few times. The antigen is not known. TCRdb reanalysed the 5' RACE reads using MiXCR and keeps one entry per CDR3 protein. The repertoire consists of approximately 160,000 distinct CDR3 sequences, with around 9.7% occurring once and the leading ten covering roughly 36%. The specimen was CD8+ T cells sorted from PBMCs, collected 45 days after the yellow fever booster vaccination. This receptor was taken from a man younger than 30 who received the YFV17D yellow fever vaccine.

The CDR3 protein is CASSSRGGGAPDTQYF. For the CDR3, the DNA is TGTGCCAGCAGCTCCAGAGGCGGGGGGGCCCCAGATACGCAGTATTTT. This sequence joins TRBV9 and TRBJ2-3, with 9 bases matching TRBD2. J was trimmed by 4 bases and V by 4 bases; bases with no gene match: 10. The CDR3 spans 16 residues. Germline V gene lookup returns CDR1 SGDLS and CDR2 YYNGEE.